This T cell receptor beta chain was identified during a study of T-cell reconstitution after alpha-beta-depleted transplantation in children. Study conclusions and caveats: T-cell counts and diversity at one year following transplant were attributed mainly to newly produced T cells. By about two months after transplant, alpha-beta T cells reportedly arose from several hundred graft clones that had expanded.

About this clonotype: Its antigen remains unidentified.

TCRbeta library preparation incorporated unique molecular identifiers. One entry per CDR3 protein results from TCRdb running MiXCR on the PCR reads. The profile shows approximately 350,000 distinct CDR3 sequences, around 15% of them singletons. The CDR3 consists of 15 residues. Trimming took off 6 bases at V and 5 bases at J, with 19 bases between the two ends. Germline CDR1 reads MDHEN; CDR2 reads SYDVKM. This specimen was PBMCs, mostly from graft donor cells, taken 360 days after TCRalphabeta/CD19-depleted stem cell transplant. The TCR was taken from a male patient aged 2 to 9 who had a stem cell transplant for acute lymphoblastic leukemia, so the T cells may come from the graft donor. The rearrangement uses TRBV28 and TRBJ1-1; the D is unclear. CDR3 nucleotides: TGTGCCAGCAGCTCTCGGGTTAGTGTATGGACTGAAGCTTTCTTT. Its protein is CASSSRVSVWTEAFF.